The clone carrying this TCR beta chain appeared a few times. TCRdb reanalysed the 5' RACE reads using MiXCR and keeps one entry per CDR3 protein. The sample gives more than 250,000 distinct CDR3 sequences, approximately 15% of which show up once; more than 20% is in the top ten. These data are taken from a study of T-cell memory formation after mild COVID-19. Trimming removed 7 bases at V and 5 bases at J, with 11 bases between. The CDR3 contains 12 residues. Germline V lookup: CDR1 MDHEN, CDR2 SYDVKM. The source material was PBMCs or a T cell subset sorted from them (not recorded which). The chain combines TRBV28 with TRBJ1-1, with D maybe TRBD1 (6 bases). This TCR was recovered from a man aged 18 to 29 who had mild COVID-19 (a few samples of this study predate the infection). Cell type and time point are not known. CDR3 sequence (DNA): TGTGCCAGCAAAGCAGGGGTGACTGAAGCTTTCTTT. Protein: CASKAGVTEAFF.